This TCR beta chain emerged from a study of regulatory T cells in long-lasting Graves disease. TCR beta libraries were built with iRepertoire HTBI primers and Arm-PCR of CDR3 regions. A single record per CDR3 protein comes from TCRdb applying MiXCR to the multiplex PCR reads. Seen here are around 460,000 distinct CDR3 sequences, 13% to 15% observed once, and the top ten hold under 20%. The time point denotes: newly diagnosed GD, antithyroid drugs for less than 3 months. RNA isolated from PBMCs was used to make the TCR library. In regard to this clonotype: Its specificity is not known.

There are 15 residues in the CDR3. Trimming removed 5 bases from V and 8 bases from J, with 19 bases in between. CDR1 and CDR2 from the germline V gene are LGHDT and YNNKEL (reference sequence). Study-wide findings and caveats: The researchers studied only peripheral blood, not thyroid tissue.

These same records also appear under a second study, on T cells in Graves' hyperthyroidism and ophthalmopathy. This second study says: During a first-round RT-PCR of the TCR CDR3, the HTBI primer set was used. Median prediction lead before ophthalmopathy onset was 6.5 months with the model.

The rearrangement links TRBV3-1 to TRBJ1-5; D might be TRBD1 (5 bases). Material: peripheral blood mononuclear cells (PBMCs), obtained at new diagnosis, from a patient treated with antithyroid drugs. The clonotype originates from a woman between 45 and 60 years old with Graves disease. CDR3 in DNA: TGTGCCAGCAGCGCTCAGGGAACCGGATTGAAGCCCCAGCATTTT. Amino acid sequence: CASSAQGTGLKPQHF.